This T cell receptor beta chain originates from a study of cytomegalovirus exposure and HLA in healthy donors. Study outcomes and limitations: Per a prior analysis, the majority of TCR beta V segments were productive roughly 87% or roughly 30% of the time. Compared with the roughly 670-donor mean, an Asian-associated ancestry cluster reportedly had fewer N-insertions, according to a later analysis.

A note on this clone: The antigen is unknown.

PCR was performed using 60 Vbeta and 13 Jbeta primers. Clones were sequenced by immunoSEQ multiplex PCR, and TCRdb holds only the in-frame ones, with some missing. The sample has approximately 160,000 clones, 60% to 85% seen once. This CDR3 contains 14 residues. CDR1 SGHTA and CDR2 FQGNSA come from the germline V gene. Trimming left V 2 bases short and J 2 bases short, with 10 bases between. This receptor was taken from a woman in her fifties or sixties in good health and CMV-seropositive. V is TRBV7-2 and J is TRBJ2-7, with D possibly matching TRBD2 (6 bases). The sample consisted of PBMCs. CDR3 nucleotides: TGTGCCAGCAGCTTACCGGGACTCCCCTACGAGCAGTACTTC. This translates into CASSLPGLPYEQYF.